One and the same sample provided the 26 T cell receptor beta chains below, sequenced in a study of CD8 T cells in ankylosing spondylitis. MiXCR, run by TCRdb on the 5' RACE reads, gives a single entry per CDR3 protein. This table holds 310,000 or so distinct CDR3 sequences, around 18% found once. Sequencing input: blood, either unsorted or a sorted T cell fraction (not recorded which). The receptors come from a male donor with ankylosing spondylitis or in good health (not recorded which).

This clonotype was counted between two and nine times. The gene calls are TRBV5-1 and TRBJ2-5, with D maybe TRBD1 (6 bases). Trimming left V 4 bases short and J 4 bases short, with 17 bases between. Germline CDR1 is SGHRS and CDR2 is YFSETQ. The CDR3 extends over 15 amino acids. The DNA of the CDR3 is TGCGCCAGCAGCACCTCAAATGGGGGCGGAGAGACCCAGTACTTC. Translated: CASSTSNGGGETQYF.

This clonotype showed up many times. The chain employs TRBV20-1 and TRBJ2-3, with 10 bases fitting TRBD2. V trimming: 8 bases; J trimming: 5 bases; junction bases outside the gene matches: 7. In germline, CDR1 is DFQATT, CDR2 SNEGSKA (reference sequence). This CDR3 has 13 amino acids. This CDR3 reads CSLTSGEGDTQYF. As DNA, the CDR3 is TGCAGTTTAACTAGCGGGGAGGGAGATACGCAGTATTTT.

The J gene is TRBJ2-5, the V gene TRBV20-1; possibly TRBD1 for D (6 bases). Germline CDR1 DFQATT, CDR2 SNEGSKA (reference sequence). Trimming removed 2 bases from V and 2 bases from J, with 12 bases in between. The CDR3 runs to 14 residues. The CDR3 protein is CSARPGTHQETQYF. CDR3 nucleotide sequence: TGCAGTGCTAGACCCGGGACACATCAAGAGACCCAGTACTTC.

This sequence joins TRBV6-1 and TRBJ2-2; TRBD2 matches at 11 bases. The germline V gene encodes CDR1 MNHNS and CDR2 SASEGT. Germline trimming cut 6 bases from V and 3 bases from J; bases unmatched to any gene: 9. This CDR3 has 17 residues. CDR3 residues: CASSPASGGQYTGELFF. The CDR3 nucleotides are TGTGCCAGCAGCCCCGCTAGCGGGGGGCAGTACACCGGGGAGCTGTTTTTT.

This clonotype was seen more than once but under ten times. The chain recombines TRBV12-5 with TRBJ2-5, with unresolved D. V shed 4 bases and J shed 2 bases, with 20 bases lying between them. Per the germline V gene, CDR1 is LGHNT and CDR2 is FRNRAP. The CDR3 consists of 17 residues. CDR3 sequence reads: CASGSTRIHGTQETQYF. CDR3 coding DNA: TGTGCTAGTGGTTCTACGCGAATCCACGGCACGCAAGAGACCCAGTACTTC.

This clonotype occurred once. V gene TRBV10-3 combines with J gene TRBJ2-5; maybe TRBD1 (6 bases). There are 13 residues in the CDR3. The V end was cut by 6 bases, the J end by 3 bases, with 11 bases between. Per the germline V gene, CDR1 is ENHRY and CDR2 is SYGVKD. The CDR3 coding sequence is TGTGCCATCAGGGGACACGGCGAAGAGACCCAGTACTTC. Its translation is CAIRGHGEETQYF.

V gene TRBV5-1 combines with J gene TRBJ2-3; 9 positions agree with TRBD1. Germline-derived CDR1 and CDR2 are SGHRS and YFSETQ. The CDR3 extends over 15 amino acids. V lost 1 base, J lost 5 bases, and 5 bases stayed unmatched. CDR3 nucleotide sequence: TGCGCCAGCAGCTTGCACGGACAGGGGAGAGATACGCAGTATTTT. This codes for CASSLHGQGRDTQYF.

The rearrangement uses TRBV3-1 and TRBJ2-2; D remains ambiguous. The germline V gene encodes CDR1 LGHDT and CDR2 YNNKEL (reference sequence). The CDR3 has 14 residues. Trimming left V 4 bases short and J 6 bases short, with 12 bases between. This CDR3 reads CASSLRIGSGELFF. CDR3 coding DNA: TGTGCCAGCAGCCTCCGAATAGGGTCCGGGGAGCTGTTTTTT.

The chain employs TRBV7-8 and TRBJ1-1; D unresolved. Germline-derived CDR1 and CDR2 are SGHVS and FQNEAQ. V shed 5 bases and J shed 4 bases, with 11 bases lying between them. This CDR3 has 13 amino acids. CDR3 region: CASSLDPRTEAFF. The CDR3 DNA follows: TGTGCCAGCAGCCTCGACCCCCGCACTGAAGCTTTCTTT.

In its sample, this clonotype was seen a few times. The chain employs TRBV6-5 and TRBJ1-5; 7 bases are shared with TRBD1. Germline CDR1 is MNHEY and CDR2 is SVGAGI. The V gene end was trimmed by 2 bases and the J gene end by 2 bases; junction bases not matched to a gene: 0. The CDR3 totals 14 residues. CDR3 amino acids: CASSYGTGNQPQHF. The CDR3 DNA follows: TGTGCCAGCAGTTACGGGACAGGCAATCAGCCCCAGCATTTT.

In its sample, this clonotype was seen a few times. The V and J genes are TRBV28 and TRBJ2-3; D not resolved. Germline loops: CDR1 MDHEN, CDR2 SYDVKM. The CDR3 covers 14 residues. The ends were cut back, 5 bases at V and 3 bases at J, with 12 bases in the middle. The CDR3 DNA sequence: TGTGCCAGCAGTCCCCTCCTTAGGACAGATACGCAGTATTTT. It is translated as CASSPLLRTDTQYF.

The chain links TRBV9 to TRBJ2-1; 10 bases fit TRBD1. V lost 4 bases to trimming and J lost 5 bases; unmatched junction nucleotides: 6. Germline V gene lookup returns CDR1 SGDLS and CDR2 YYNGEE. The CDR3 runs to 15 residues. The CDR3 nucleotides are TGTGCCAGCAGCCCCCGGACAGGGGGGCACAATGAGCAGTTCTTC. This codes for CASSPRTGGHNEQFF.

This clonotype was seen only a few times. The CDR3 DNA is TGCAGCGTTGAAGATAGCGGGCAGGGAAGGGGCTACACCTTC. Translated, it gives CSVEDSGQGRGYTF. The chain couples TRBV29-1 to TRBJ1-2, with D maybe TRBD1 (5 bases). Germline V lookup: CDR1 SQVTM, CDR2 ANQGSEA. The length of the CDR3 is 14 residues. The V end lost 0 bases, the J end lost 8 bases, and 16 bases lay between the germline ends.

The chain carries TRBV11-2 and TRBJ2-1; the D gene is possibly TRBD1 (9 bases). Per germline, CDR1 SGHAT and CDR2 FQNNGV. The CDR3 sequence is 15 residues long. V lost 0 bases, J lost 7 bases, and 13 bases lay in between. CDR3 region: CASSLDSGTGNEQFF. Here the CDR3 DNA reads TGTGCCAGCAGCTTAGATAGCGGGACAGGGAATGAGCAGTTCTTC. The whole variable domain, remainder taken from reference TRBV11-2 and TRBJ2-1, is EAGVAQSPRYKIIEKRQSVAFWCNPISGHATLYWYQQILGQGPKLLIQFQNNGVVDDSQLPKDRFSAERLKGVDSTLKIQPAKLEDSAVYLCASSLDSGTGNEQFFGPGTRLTVL.

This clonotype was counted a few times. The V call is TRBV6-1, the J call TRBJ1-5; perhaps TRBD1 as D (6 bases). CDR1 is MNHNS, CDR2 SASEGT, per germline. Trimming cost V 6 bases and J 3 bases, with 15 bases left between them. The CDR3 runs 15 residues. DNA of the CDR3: TGTGCCAGCAGATTCGTATGGACAGACAATCAGCCCCAGCATTTT. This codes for CASRFVWTDNQPQHF.

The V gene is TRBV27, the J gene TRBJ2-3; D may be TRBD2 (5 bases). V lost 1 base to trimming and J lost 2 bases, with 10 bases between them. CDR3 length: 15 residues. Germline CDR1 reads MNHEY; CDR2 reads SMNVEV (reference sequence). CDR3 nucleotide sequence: TGTGCCAGCAGTTTATTGTCCGGGGACACAGATACGCAGTATTTT. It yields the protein CASSLLSGDTDTQYF.

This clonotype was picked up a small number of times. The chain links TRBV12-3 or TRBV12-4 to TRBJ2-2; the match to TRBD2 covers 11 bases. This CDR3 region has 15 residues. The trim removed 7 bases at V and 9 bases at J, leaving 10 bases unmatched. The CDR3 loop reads CASTLAGGPGRELFF. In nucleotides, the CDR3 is TGTGCCAGCACGTTAGCGGGGGGGCCAGGAAGGGAGCTGTTTTTT.

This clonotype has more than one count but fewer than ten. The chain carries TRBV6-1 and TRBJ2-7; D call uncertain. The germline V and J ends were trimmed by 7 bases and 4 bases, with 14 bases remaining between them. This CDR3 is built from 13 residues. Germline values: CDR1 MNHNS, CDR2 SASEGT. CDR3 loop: CASTGVGKYEQYV. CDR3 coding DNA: TGTGCCAGCACTGGGGTCGGAAAGTACGAGCAGTACGTC.

Written as DNA, the CDR3 is TGTGCCAGCAGACCACAACAGGGGCTGAGGGATTCACCCCTCCACTTT. It translates to CASRPQQGLRDSPLHF. This sequence joins TRBV28 and TRBJ1-6, with TRBD1 matching over 7 bases. V lost 6 bases to trimming and J lost 8 bases; unmatched junction nucleotides: 13. Germline values: CDR1 MDHEN, CDR2 SYDVKM. This CDR3 has 16 amino acids.

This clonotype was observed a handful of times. The DNA for the CDR3 is TGTGCCAGCAGCCAAGCTCAGGGACTAGCGGTTGGGGATGAGCAGTTCTTC. Amino acids: CASSQAQGLAVGDEQFF. The chain recombines TRBV3-1 with TRBJ2-1; the match to TRBD2 covers 11 bases. CDR1 and CDR2 (germline): LGHDT, YNNKEL (reference sequence). The J segment lost 8 bases and the V segment lost 1 base, leaving 10 bases of the junction unmatched. This CDR3 comprises 17 residues.

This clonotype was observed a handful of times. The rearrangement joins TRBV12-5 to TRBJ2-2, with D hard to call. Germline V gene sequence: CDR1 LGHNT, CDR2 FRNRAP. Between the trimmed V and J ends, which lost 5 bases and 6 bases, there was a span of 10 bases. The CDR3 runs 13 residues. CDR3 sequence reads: CASGTLGSGELFF. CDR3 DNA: TGTGCTAGTGGTACCCTAGGGTCCGGGGAGCTGTTTTTT.

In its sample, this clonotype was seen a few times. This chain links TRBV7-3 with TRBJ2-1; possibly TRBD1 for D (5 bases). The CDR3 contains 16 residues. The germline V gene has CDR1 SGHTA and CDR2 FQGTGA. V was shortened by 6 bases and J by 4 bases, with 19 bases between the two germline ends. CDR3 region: CASSSNVLGRYNEQFF. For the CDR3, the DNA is TGTGCCAGCAGTTCTAACGTCCTGGGGCGTTACAATGAGCAGTTCTTC.

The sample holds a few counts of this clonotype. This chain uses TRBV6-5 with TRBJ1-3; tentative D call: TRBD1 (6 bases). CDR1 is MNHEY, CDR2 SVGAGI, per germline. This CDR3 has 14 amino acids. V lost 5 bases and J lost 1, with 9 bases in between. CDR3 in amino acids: CASSNTGSGNTIYF. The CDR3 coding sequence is TGTGCCAGCAGTAACACAGGGTCTGGAAACACCATATATTTT.

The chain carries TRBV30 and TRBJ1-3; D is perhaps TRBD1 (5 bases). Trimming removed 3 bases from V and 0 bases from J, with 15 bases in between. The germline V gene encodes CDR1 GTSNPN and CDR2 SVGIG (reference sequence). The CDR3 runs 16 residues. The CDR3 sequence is CAWRGGTGSSGNTIYF. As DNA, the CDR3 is TGTGCCTGGAGGGGAGGGACCGGGAGCTCTGGAAACACCATATATTTT.

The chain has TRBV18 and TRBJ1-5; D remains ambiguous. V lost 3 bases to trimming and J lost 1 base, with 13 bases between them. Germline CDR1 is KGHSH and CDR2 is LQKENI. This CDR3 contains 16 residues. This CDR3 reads CASSPRRLGSNQPQHF. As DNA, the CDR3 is TGTGCCAGCTCACCCCGGAGGTTGGGGAGCAATCAGCCCCAGCATTTT.

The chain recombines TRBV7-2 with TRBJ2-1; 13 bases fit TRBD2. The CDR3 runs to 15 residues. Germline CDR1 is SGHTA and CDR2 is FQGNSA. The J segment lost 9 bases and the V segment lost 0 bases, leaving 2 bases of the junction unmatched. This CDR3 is CASSLAGLAGIEQFF. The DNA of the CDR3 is TGTGCCAGCAGCTTAGCGGGACTAGCGGGGATTGAGCAGTTCTTC.